Shown below are 32 T cell receptor beta chains from a single sample sequenced in a study of cytomegalovirus exposure and HLA in healthy donors. PCR involved 60 Vbeta and 13 Jbeta primers. Using immunoSEQ multiplex PCR, the repertoire was profiled, and TCRdb retains in-frame clones only, with some absent. The sample contains over 30,000 clones, around 84% of which appear only once. The sequencing sample was made of PBMCs. The source of these receptors is a woman aged 18-29 years in good health and CMV-seronegative.

The V and J genes are TRBV28 and TRBJ1-5; 9 nucleotides match TRBD1. Per germline, CDR1 MDHEN and CDR2 SYDVKM. The J segment lost 4 bases and the V segment lost 4 bases, leaving 5 bases of the junction unmatched. The length of the CDR3 is 15 residues. The CDR3 reads CASSSGQGTNQPQHF. DNA for the CDR3: TGTGCCAGCAGTTCCGGACAGGGGACGAATCAGCCCCAGCATTTT.

This rearrangement joins TRBV5-1 to TRBJ2-3, with TRBD1 as a possible D gene (6 bases). Trimming pared 0 bases from V and 1 base from J, leaving 12 bases between. This CDR3 is 16 amino acids long. Germline loops: CDR1 SGHRS, CDR2 YFSETQ. CDR3 sequence (DNA): TGCGCCAGCAGCTTGGGGACAGCTCGTGGCACAGATACGCAGTATTTT. Translation: CASSLGTARGTDTQYF.

The chain uses TRBV4-3 and TRBJ2-5; D may be TRBD1 (6 bases). Matching the DNA end better, TRBJ2-7 makes the J call doubtful. Germline values: CDR1 LGHNA, CDR2 YSLEER. The CDR3 length is 14 residues. CDR3 bases: TGCGCCAGCTCATCAGGGGCGATGGCCAACGAGCAGTACTTC. This translates into CASSSGAMANEQYF.

V usage is TRBV6-1 and J usage is TRBJ2-7, with TRBD1 matching over 9 bases. The CDR3 loop spans 15 amino acids. CDR1 is MNHNS and CDR2 is SASEGT in the germline V gene. The V segment lost 1 base and the J segment 2 bases; nucleotides outside the gene matches: 3. The CDR3 DNA is TGTGCCAGCAGTGAAGAGACAGGGGGGGCCTACGAGCAGTACTTC. Translating it yields CASSEETGGAYEQYF.

This rearrangement joins TRBV6-5 to TRBJ2-7; 10 positions match TRBD2. With V trimmed by 0 bases and J by 3 bases, 5 bases remained unmatched. The germline gives CDR1 MNHEY, CDR2 SVGAGI. This CDR3 contains 16 residues. The DNA of the CDR3 is TGTGCCAGCAGTTACTCCCAACTAGCGGGGAACTACGAGCAGTACTTC. It translates to CASSYSQLAGNYEQYF.

The gene calls are TRBV4-1 and TRBJ1-1; D is ambiguous. CDR1 and CDR2 (germline): MGHRA, YSYEKL. V lost 0 bases and J lost 0, with 8 bases in between. The CDR3 spans 15 residues. CDR3 sequence: CASSQEGGLNTEAFF. The CDR3 DNA follows: TGCGCCAGCAGCCAAGAAGGCGGGTTGAACACTGAAGCTTTCTTT.

A note on this clone: The junction departs from germline at one end; a sequencing error may be responsible. The chain recombines TRBV6-1 with TRBJ1-6; 10 nucleotides match TRBD1. This CDR3 spans 14 amino acids. Germline V CDR1 and CDR2: MNHNS, SASEGT. The CDR3 DNA reads as TGTGCCAGCATCCCCGGGACAGGGGACTCACCCCTCAACTTT. Protein sequence: CASIPGTGDSPLNF.

This clone occurred once. This sequence joins TRBV29-1 and TRBJ2-3; 10 positions agree with TRBD1. Germline trimming cut 7 bases from V and 3 bases from J; bases unmatched to any gene: 7. The CDR3 is 14 amino acids. Per germline, CDR1 SQVTM and CDR2 ANQGSEA. The CDR3 DNA follows: TGCAGCGCCCCCGGGACAGGGGTGACAGATACGCAGTATTTT. Translating gives CSAPGTGVTDTQYF.

This clone was seen a few times. V is TRBV5-1 and J is TRBJ2-3; 8 bases fit TRBD2. The CDR3 consists of 16 residues. The germline V gene has CDR1 SGHRS and CDR2 YFSETQ. Losses at the gene ends were 3 bases for V and 0 bases for J; bases not matched to a gene: 6. The CDR3 region has the DNA TGCGCCAGCAGCTCCACAGGGACTAGAAGCACAGATACGCAGTATTTT. This sequence encodes CASSSTGTRSTDTQYF. Supplemented by reference TRBV5-1 and TRBJ2-3, the full variable domain reads KAGVTQTPRYLIKTRGQQVTLSCSPISGHRSVSWYQQTPGQGLQFLFEYFSETQRNKGNFPGRFSGRQFSNSRSEMNVSTLELGDSALYLCASSSTGTRSTDTQYFGPGTRLTVL.

The chain couples TRBV5-6 to TRBJ1-3; D ambiguous. V gave up 2 bases and J gave up 0 bases, with 9 bases separating them. CDR3 length equals 15 residues. Germline V gene lookup returns CDR1 SGHDT and CDR2 YYEEEE. As DNA, the CDR3 is TGTGCCAGCAGCTTCACGTGGAGCTCTGGAAACACCATATATTTT. Translated, it gives CASSFTWSSGNTIYF.

As for this clone: Other DNA sequences from this sample encode an identical CDR3 as well. The rearrangement links TRBV5-1 to TRBJ2-5, with TRBD1 identical over 8 bases. Germline V lookup: CDR1 SGHRS, CDR2 YFSETQ. The CDR3 covers 13 residues. The V gene end was trimmed by 4 bases and the J gene end by 4 bases; junction bases not matched to a gene: 3. CDR3 nucleotides: TGCGCCAGCAGCCCCGGACAGGGAGAGACCCAGTACTTC. Translating gives CASSPGQGETQYF.

The chain has TRBV27 and TRBJ2-7; 7 nucleotides line up with TRBD2. V lost 2 bases and J lost 0; bases outside the gene matches: 4. Germline CDR1 MNHEY, CDR2 SMNVEV (reference sequence). CDR3 size: 15 residues. CDR3 residues: CASSLTLANSYEQYF. CDR3 sequence (DNA): TGTGCCAGCAGTTTAACACTAGCGAACTCCTACGAGCAGTACTTC.

As regards this clone: Other DNA sequences within the sample encode an identical CDR3. The chain links TRBV5-1 to TRBJ1-1; D is possibly TRBD1 (5 bases). Trimming cost V 0 bases and J 6 bases, with 12 bases left between them. Germline loops: CDR1 SGHRS, CDR2 YFSETQ. The CDR3 contains 14 residues. CDR3: CASSLAGGYAEAFF. In DNA form, the CDR3 reads TGCGCCAGCAGCTTGGCCGGGGGGTACGCTGAAGCTTTCTTT.

This clone has just a few counts. The V and J genes are TRBV5-1 and TRBJ2-5; D perhaps matches TRBD1 (6 bases). V lost 4 bases and J 2 bases, leaving 15 bases between the germline ends. Germline CDR1 is SGHRS and CDR2 is YFSETQ. The CDR3 sequence is 15 residues long. CDR3 residues: CASSNDGQPQETQYF. CDR3 DNA: TGCGCCAGCAGCAACGACGGACAGCCGCAAGAGACCCAGTACTTC.

J is TRBJ1-1 and V is TRBV19; D not resolved. Germline CDR1 LNHDA, CDR2 SQIVND (reference sequence). The germline V and J ends were trimmed by 3 bases and 2 bases, with 4 bases remaining between them. The CDR3 runs to 12 residues. The CDR3 coding sequence is TGTGCCAGTAGTATTCATAACACTGAAGCTTTCTTT. Its translation: CASSIHNTEAFF.

The chain links TRBV7-2 to TRBJ2-6; D not resolved. V lost 6 bases to trimming and J lost 0 bases, with 3 bases between them. This CDR3 contains 13 residues. Germline loops: CDR1 SGHTA, CDR2 FQGNSA. The chain's CDR3 is CASRYSGANVLTF. DNA of the CDR3: TGTGCCAGCAGGTACTCTGGGGCCAACGTCCTGACTTTC.

This sequence joins TRBV19 and TRBJ2-3; D ambiguous. The CDR3 runs to 13 residues. Germline assignment: CDR1 LNHDA and CDR2 SQIVND (reference sequence). V lost 3 bases and J 1 base, leaving 5 bases between the germline ends. In nucleotides, the CDR3 is TGTGCCAGTAGTATTCCGGGCACAGATACGCAGTATTTT. As protein: CASSIPGTDTQYF.

V is TRBV2 and J is TRBJ2-4, with a tentative D call TRBD1 (6 bases). Trimming took off 6 bases at V and 1 base at J, with 10 bases between the two ends. The CDR3 runs 14 residues. The germline V gene has CDR1 SNHLY and CDR2 FYNNEI. The CDR3 loop reads CASRGQGAKNIQYF. The CDR3 bases are TGTGCCAGCAGGGGCCAGGGGGCCAAAAACATTCAGTACTTC.

This clone has more than one count but fewer than ten. The rearrangement links TRBV5-4 to TRBJ2-5, with unresolved D. V was clipped by 1 base and J by 2 bases, with 6 bases between them. Germline values: CDR1 SGHNT, CDR2 YYREEE (reference sequence). This CDR3 spans 13 amino acids. The CDR3 DNA is TGTGCCAGCAGCTTGCGCAGTCAAGAGACCCAGTACTTC. This encodes CASSLRSQETQYF.

The CDR3 DNA reads as TGTGCCAGCAGAACTCTAGCGGACACCTACGAGCAGTACTTC. Amino acids: CASRTLADTYEQYF. The chain recombines TRBV6-8 with TRBJ2-7; TRBD2 agrees at 7 bases. This CDR3 contains 14 residues. Per the germline V gene, CDR1 is MNHGY and CDR2 is SAAAGT. Trimming cost V 6 bases and J 2 bases; bases outside gene matches: 7.

This clone was seen only a few times. The CDR3 DNA is TGTGCCAGCAGCGAGGGACAGGGGGCGGGTGACGAAAAACTGTTTTTT. This encodes CASSEGQGAGDEKLFF. The gene calls are TRBV9 and TRBJ1-4; 12 bases match TRBD1. The CDR3 is 16 amino acids. V lost 3 bases, J lost 8 bases, and 8 bases stayed unmatched. Germline V gene lookup returns CDR1 SGDLS and CDR2 YYNGEE.

There are a few counts of this clone. V usage is TRBV6-1 and J usage is TRBJ2-7; no firm D call. V was pared by 4 bases and J by 3 bases, with 4 bases between. Germline CDR1 reads MNHNS; CDR2 reads SASEGT. This CDR3 spans 11 amino acids. The CDR3 sequence: CASSALYEQYF. CDR3 DNA sequence: TGTGCCAGCAGTGCCCTCTACGAGCAGTACTTC.

The genes are TRBV25-1 and TRBJ2-3, with 9 positions matching TRBD2. Germline-derived CDR1 and CDR2 are MGHDK and SYGVNS. The CDR3 loop spans 15 amino acids. J gave up 1 base and V 7 bases, and 6 bases lay outside the gene matches. The CDR3 DNA reads TGTGCCAGCATTGCGGGGGGGCCGGGCACAGATACGCAGTATTTT. Encoded protein: CASIAGGPGTDTQYF.

The sample holds one count of this clone. The chain couples TRBV7-2 to TRBJ2-2; the D gene is possibly TRBD1 (5 bases). Between the trimmed V and J ends, which lost 5 bases and 6 bases, there was a span of 10 bases. Germline-derived CDR1 and CDR2 are SGHTA and FQGNSA. The CDR3 consists of 13 residues. The CDR3 sequence is CASSLLGAGELFF. As DNA, the CDR3 is TGTGCCAGCAGCCTCCTAGGGGCCGGGGAGCTGTTTTTT.

This clone showed up just once. The chain recombines TRBV6-5 with TRBJ1-1; weak D call: TRBD1 (6 bases). The length of the CDR3 is 14 residues. CDR1 and CDR2 from the germline V gene are MNHEY and SVGAGI. The ends were cut back, 2 bases at V and 4 bases at J, with 11 bases in the middle. Here the CDR3 DNA reads TGTGCCAGCAGTTACCAACAGGGTGGCACTGAAGCTTTCTTT. Amino acid sequence: CASSYQQGGTEAFF.

This clone was seen only a few times. V is TRBV4-3 and J is TRBJ2-7, with D tentatively TRBD2 (6 bases). Germline lookup yields CDR1 LGHNA and CDR2 YSLEER. This CDR3 has 13 amino acids. V lost 0 bases and J lost 6, with 9 bases in between. In DNA, the CDR3 is TGCGCCAGCAGCCAAGACCTGGGGGGCGAGCAGTACTTC. This gives the protein CASSQDLGGEQYF.

The chain couples TRBV19 to TRBJ2-5, with D possibly matching TRBD1 (6 bases). Per the germline V gene, CDR1 is LNHDA and CDR2 is SQIVND (reference sequence). The length of the CDR3 is 14 residues. Trimming stripped 3 bases from V and 5 bases from J, with 13 bases between. CDR3 sequence reads: CASSINWGLETQYF. The DNA for the CDR3 is TGTGCCAGTAGTATTAATTGGGGGCTCGAGACCCAGTACTTC.

This clone came up once. At the DNA level, this CDR3 is encoded by other sequences in the same sample as well. The rearrangement links TRBV6-4 to TRBJ2-1; 11 bases agree with TRBD2. The V gene's germline CDR1 is MRHNA and CDR2 SNTAGT. Losses at the gene ends were 0 bases for V and 6 bases for J; bases not matched to a gene: 1. The CDR3 length is 15 residues. The CDR3 coding sequence is TGTGCCAGCAGTGACTCTAGCGGGGGGGCCAATGAGCAGTTCTTC. This codes for CASSDSSGGANEQFF.

This clone was seen once. This chain joins TRBV13 and TRBJ2-1; 10 nucleotides match TRBD2. This CDR3 has 16 residues. The J segment lost 5 bases and the V segment lost 3 bases, leaving 7 bases of the junction unmatched. Per the germline V gene, CDR1 is PRHDT and CDR2 is FYEKMQ (reference sequence). The CDR3 region is CASSFLGLAVHNEQFF. In DNA form, the CDR3 reads TGTGCCAGCAGCTTCCTCGGACTAGCGGTGCACAATGAGCAGTTCTTC.

The chain has TRBV5-5 and TRBJ2-3; D call uncertain. Germline CDR1 and CDR2: SGHKS and YYEKEE (reference sequence). The CDR3 loop spans 15 amino acids. Trimming stripped 0 bases from V and 4 bases from J, with 12 bases between. The DNA of the CDR3 is TGTGCCAGCAGCTTGGGGGCAATCTTCCCAGATACGCAGTATTTT. Its translation is CASSLGAIFPDTQYF.

The J gene is TRBJ1-6, the V gene TRBV7-6; TRBD1 matches at 8 bases. Germline V lookup: CDR1 SGHVS, CDR2 FNYEAQ. The CDR3 spans 13 residues. V lost 4 bases, J lost 9 bases, and 2 bases stayed unmatched. In DNA, the CDR3 is TGTGCCAGCAGCTCGGACAGGGTTTCACCCCTCCACTTT. It codes for CASSSDRVSPLHF.

The chain recombines TRBV6-5 with TRBJ1-1; possible D gene TRBD1, 6 bases. The germline V gene has CDR1 MNHEY and CDR2 SVGAGI. Trimming cost V 4 bases and J 1 base, with 16 bases left between them. The CDR3 covers 16 residues. This chain's CDR3 is CASSLYRVGENTEAFF. The CDR3, as DNA: TGTGCCAGCAGTTTGTACAGGGTGGGTGAGAACACTGAAGCTTTCTTT.